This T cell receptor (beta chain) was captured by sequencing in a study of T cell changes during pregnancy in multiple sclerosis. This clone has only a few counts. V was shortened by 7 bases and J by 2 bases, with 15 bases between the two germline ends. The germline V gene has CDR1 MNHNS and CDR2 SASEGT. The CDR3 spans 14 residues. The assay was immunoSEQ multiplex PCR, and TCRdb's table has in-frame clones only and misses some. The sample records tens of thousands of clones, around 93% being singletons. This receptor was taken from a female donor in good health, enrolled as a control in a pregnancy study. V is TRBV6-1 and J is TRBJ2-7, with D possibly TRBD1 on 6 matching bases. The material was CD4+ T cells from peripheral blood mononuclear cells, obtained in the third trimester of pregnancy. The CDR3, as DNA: TGTGCCAGCAATAACAGGGACACTACCTACGAGCAGTACTTC. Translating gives CASNNRDTTYEQYF.